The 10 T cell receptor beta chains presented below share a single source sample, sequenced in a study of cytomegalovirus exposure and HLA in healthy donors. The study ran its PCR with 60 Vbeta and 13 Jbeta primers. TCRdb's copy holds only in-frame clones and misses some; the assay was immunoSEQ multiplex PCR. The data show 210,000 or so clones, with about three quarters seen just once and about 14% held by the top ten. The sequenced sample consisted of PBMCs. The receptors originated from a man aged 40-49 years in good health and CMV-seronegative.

For the CDR3, the DNA is TGTGCCAGCAGCCCCCCGGGACTCTCCTACAATGAGCAGTTCTTC. This sequence encodes CASSPPGLSYNEQFF. J is TRBJ2-1 and V is TRBV5-4, with D perhaps matching TRBD2 (6 bases). CDR3 length: 15 residues. Per germline, CDR1 SGHNT and CDR2 YYREEE (reference sequence). V was trimmed by 4 bases and J by 0 bases, leaving 11 bases between them.

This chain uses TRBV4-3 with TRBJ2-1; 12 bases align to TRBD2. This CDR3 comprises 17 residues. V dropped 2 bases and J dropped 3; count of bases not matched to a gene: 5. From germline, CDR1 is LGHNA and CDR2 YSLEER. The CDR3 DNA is TGCGCCAGCAGCCAAAAACTAGCGGGGGGCCTCTACAATGAGCAGTTCTTC. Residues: CASSQKLAGGLYNEQFF.

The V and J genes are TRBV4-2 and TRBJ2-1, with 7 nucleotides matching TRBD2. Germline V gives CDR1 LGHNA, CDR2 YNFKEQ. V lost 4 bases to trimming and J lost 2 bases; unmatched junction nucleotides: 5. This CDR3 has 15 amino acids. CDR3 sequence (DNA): TGTGCCAGCAGCCCTATGGGGGGGACCTACAATGAGCAGTTCTTC. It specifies CASSPMGGTYNEQFF.

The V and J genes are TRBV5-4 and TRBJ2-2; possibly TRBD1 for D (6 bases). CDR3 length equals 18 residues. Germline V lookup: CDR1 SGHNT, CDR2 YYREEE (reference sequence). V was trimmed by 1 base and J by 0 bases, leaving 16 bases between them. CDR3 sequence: CASSLPTAGTSNTGELFF. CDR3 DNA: TGTGCCAGCAGCTTGCCCACTGCCGGGACATCGAACACCGGGGAGCTGTTTTTT.

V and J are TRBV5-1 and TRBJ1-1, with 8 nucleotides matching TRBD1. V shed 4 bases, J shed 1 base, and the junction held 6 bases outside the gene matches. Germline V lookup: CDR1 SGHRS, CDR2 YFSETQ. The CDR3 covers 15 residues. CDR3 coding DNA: TGCGCCAGCAGCGTGGCGGGACAGGCGAACACTGAAGCTTTCTTT. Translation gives CASSVAGQANTEAFF.

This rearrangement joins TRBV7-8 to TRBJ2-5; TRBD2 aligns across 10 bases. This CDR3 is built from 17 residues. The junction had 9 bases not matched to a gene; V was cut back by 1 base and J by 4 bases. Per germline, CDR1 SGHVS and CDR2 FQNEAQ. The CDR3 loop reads CASSLGERGGLGETQYF. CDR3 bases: TGTGCCAGCAGCTTAGGCGAGCGGGGGGGCCTCGGAGAGACCCAGTACTTC.

CDR3 protein: CASSLTDLNTEAFF. The CDR3 DNA is TGTGCCAGCAGCCTGACGGACTTGAACACTGAAGCTTTCTTT. This chain links TRBV9 with TRBJ1-1; unclear D gene. Germline CDR1 is SGDLS and CDR2 is YYNGEE. The CDR3 extends over 14 amino acids. V was cut by 4 bases and J by 0 bases, with 10 bases left in between.

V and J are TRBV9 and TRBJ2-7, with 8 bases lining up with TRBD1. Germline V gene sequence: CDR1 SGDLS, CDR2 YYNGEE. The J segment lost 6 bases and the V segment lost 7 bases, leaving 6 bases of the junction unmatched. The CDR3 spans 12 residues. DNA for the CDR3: TGTGCCAGCGGACAGGGATCGGGCGAGCAGTACTTC. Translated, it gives CASGQGSGEQYF. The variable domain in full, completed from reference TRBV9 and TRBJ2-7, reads DSGVTQTPKHLITATGQRVTLRCSPRSGDLSVYWYQQSLDQGLQFLIQYYNGEERAKGNILERFSAQQFPDLHSELNLSSLELGDSALYFCASGQGSGEQYFGPGTRLTVT.

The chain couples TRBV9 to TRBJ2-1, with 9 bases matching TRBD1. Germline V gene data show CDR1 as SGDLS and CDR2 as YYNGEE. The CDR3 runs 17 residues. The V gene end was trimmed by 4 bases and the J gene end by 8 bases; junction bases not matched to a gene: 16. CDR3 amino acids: CASSFPSGQGKRDEQFF. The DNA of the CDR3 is TGTGCCAGCAGCTTCCCCTCGGGACAGGGTAAGCGGGATGAGCAGTTCTTC.

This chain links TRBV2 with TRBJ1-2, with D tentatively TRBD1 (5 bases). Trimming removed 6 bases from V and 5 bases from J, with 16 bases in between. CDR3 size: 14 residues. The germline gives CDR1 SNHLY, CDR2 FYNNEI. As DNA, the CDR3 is TGTGCCAGCAGCAAAGAAGGTGCAGGGTATGGCTACACCTTC. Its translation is CASSKEGAGYGYTF.